This is a list of T cell receptor beta chains from one sample in a study of beta chain features in type 1 diabetes. Method: immunoSEQ multiplex PCR; TCRdb's copy keeps in-frame clones and lacks some. Of roughly 500,000 clones listed, 25% to 35% are singletons. Sequencing was performed on naive CD4+ T cells from blood. These receptors all stem from a man younger than 35 in good health. The conserved cysteine and the conserved F or W are not part of the CDR3 here. A D gene is named only where the DNA matches it firmly. Only some rows state a clone size, as once, few, many or a class for expanded clones.

NA,TRBV9,13,few,ASSLHLGDTGELF
TRBD1,TRBV7-3,12,few,ASSPGQGGSEQY
TRBD2,TRBV5-4,14,NA,ASRPTGGRARNEQF
NA,TRBV27,12,once,ASSFGGVGYGYT
NA,TRBV7-2,12,NA,ASSLARNTGELF
NA,TRBV25-1,11,few,ASSEYSGTGQY
NA,TRBV4-1,11,NA,ASSQVRAQPQH
NA,TRBV9,15,NA,ASSVPRTGRGYNEQF
NA,TRBV30,12,NA,AWSEDSPGYGYT
NA,TRBV6-5,10,few,ASSLRGQPQH
NA,TRBV5-4,14,NA,ASSLAASVSTDTQY
TRBD1,TRBV5-1,12,few,ASSPGTANTEAF
NA,TRBV30,11,NA,AWKVSGANVLT
TRBD1,TRBV29-1,13,few,SVGGLTGGEETQY
NA,TRBV30,13,few,AWKSSGLSSYEQY
TRBD2,TRBV5-6,12,NA,ASRQLAGTDTQY
NA,TRBV29-1,11,NA,SVGTPLNTEAF
NA,TRBV30,11,NA,AWSSGTSYEQY
NA,TRBV29-1,11,NA,SVEEIRGYGYT
TRBD1,TRBV25-1,15,NA,ASSEAGGQGWYNEQF
NA,TRBV4-1,13,NA,ASSYLGGANEKLF
NA,TRBV5-4,11,NA,ASSLTGTDTQY
TRBD1,TRBV29-1,9,NA,SVGGTGGYT
NA,TRBV30,11,few,AWGPRVGQPQH
NA,TRBV30,10,NA,AWTGNTGELF
NA,TRBV30,9,NA,ACDFTDTQY
NA,TRBV9,13,NA,ASSVEHSGANVLT
NA,TRBV15,13,NA,ATSRGPAGANVLT
NA,TRBV7-9,14,NA,ASSSVSPFAKNIQY
TRBD2,TRBV30,13,NA,AWSGLAGSTDTQY
NA,TRBV29-1,12,few,SVQTGTGNQPQH
NA,TRBV5-1,12,few,ASSLDFAGTEAF
NA,TRBV5-6,12,NA,ASSLQGGSNIQY
TRBD1,TRBV7-2,10,NA,ASSSDRGKLF
NA,TRBV30,11,few,AWSVRRFYEQY
NA,TRBV4-3,11,few,ASSQERRETQY
NA,TRBV14,11,NA,ASSHGNGDEQY
NA,TRBV29-1,11,few,SVERGGVMGYT
TRBD1,TRBV6-5,13,NA,ASRSPGQGAYEQY
TRBD2,TRBV6-6,12,NA,ASSRGLVGNEQF
NA,TRBV10-1,12,NA,ASSEYGSYNEQF
NA,TRBV6-1,13,NA,ASSVDWNSYNEQF
NA,TRBV7-8,8,NA,ATGANVLT
NA,TRBV2,11,NA,ANTPMVNTEAF
TRBD2,TRBV4-3,14,few,ASSQGLASRGNEQF
TRBD1,TRBV29-1,10,NA,SSTGQGSEAF
TRBD2,TRBV11-2,13,NA,ASSHTSGRGNEQF